This entry is about one T cell receptor beta chain. This clone was seen a handful of times. Its antigen is unknown. No much larger clone exists at a distance of one base, and base qualities are not known. The cohort was made up of 666 healthy bone marrow donors. Cohort members were all nominally healthy when sampled, although unrecorded immune exposures were likely present. The donor was CMV seropositive and belonged to the group of a few hundred seropositive cohort members. A peripheral blood sample was collected from each donor, and TCR beta sequencing was performed on peripheral blood mononuclear cells. Genomic DNA was extracted from the blood cell samples with the Qiagen DNeasy Blood Extraction Kit. The sample belongs to a study of cytomegalovirus exposure and HLA in healthy donors (TCRdb year 2017). A note on the overall study: An earlier analysis of roughly 630 of the donors reported more than 250 Gb of sequence data and some 120 million unique TCR beta sequences from about 179 million T cells. Around 300 gigabases of sequencing data and tens of millions of unique TCR sequences were included in an early release covering 550 to 800 HLA-typed donors. Of the 398 genotyped donors, around 81% fell in the genetic ancestry cluster associated with self-reported Caucasian donors. The aim of the study was to test whether cataloging public T cell receptors could identify signatures of past pathogen exposure. The T cell repertoires of 666 subjects were profiled by immunosequencing and related to cytomegalovirus serostatus. Besides the first cohort of some 670 subjects, a separate validation cohort made up of roughly 130 different subjects was used. High-throughput TCR immunosequencing, statistical association of individual TCRs with disease status, and machine learning were combined to predict cytomegalovirus infection status. A later analysis re-analyzed previously published TCR beta repertoires from 500 to 700 donors and added high-resolution HLA genotyping to study TCR occurrence patterns. The later analysis used no new phenotypic data to find candidate immune exposures, relying instead on TCR beta sequences and their occurrence across donors. An earlier analysis of more than 450 of the donors used high-throughput TCR beta sequencing to judge whether each TCR beta V gene segment behaved as functional or pseudogenic. Donor age, sex, ethnicity and CMV serostatus were compiled alongside the repertoire data. A later genetic analysis used genome-wide SNP genotypes for about 65% of the 666 donors, treating that subset as a discovery cohort. Every discovery cohort repertoire had been produced on one sequencing platform. HLA typing included class I and class II loci at four-digit resolution. Typing coverage varied by locus: 629-630 donors for A, B, C, DRB1 and DQB1; approximately 520 for DQA1; more than 600 for DPA1; roughly 450 for DPB1. About 5 DR-DQ haplotypes were handled as single units for association and clustering, since linkage in the cohort was strong. On average, around 240,000 unique TCR beta nucleotide sequences were sequenced per donor among a few hundred genotyped donors of the cohort, with around 19% of those sequences being non-productive.

From a lookup of the germline V gene (reference sequence), CDR1 and CDR2 are GTSNPN and SVGIG. From the cysteine up to the phenylalanine, the CDR3 has a length of 14 residues. Just the 42-base CDR3 DNA is kept, in frame starting at base 1. V is reduced by 0 bases and J by 10 bases, leaving a spacing of 13 bases between them. Study-wide conclusions, independent of this receptor: A later analysis found that TCR association rates varied across HLA loci, with DRB1 alleles showing the most associated TCRs and HLA-C alleles the fewest. The authors suggested that the approach could potentially be generalized to other disease states and immunological phenotypes. Some IMGT-functional V segments, including TRBV6-2 and TRBV6-3, could not be distinguished by the 87-base-pair reads and were therefore excluded. Compared with equally common non-associated chains, HLA-associated TCR beta chains in a later analysis were more clonally expanded and had lower generation probabilities. Strong co-occurrence of HLA alleles, especially DR and DQ, made assigning TCR associations to individual alleles difficult. Most TCR sequences were seen in very few donors, while some public TCRs were found in many individuals. In an earlier analysis of around 600 of the donors, most TCR beta V segments were observed in productive rearrangements about 87% or about 30% of the time, broadly matching IMGT annotations. In a later genetic analysis, fewer N-insertions in productive TCRs were reported among donors in an Asian-associated ancestry cluster than the roughly 710-donor mean. Linkage disequilibrium might explain the correlated functional status among segregating V segments, but an unknown experimental factor could not be ruled out. In a later analysis, over 15,000 TCR beta sequences were associated with specific HLA alleles at a false discovery rate of 0.05. In vitro tests confirmed that a few of the cytomegalovirus-associated TCR beta chains recognize cytomegalovirus antigens. In both the original and validation cohorts, the classifier was reported to diagnose cytomegalovirus status with high specificity and sensitivity. The study gave a list of about 160 TCR beta chains associated with cytomegalovirus. Roughly uniform sequencing depth across donors was assumed in presence/absence analyses, although this assumption may not hold. A further reported finding was that TCR beta sequences accurately predicted the HLA-A and HLA-B alleles for most subjects in the first cohort. In this cohort, only TCR beta chains were sequenced, and detectable features were limited by the absence of alpha or paired-chain data. A group of highly shared sequence variants was considered likely to be a technical artifact of the sequencing pipeline. Because counts were too low, roughly 17 rarely observed V segments, including chromosome 9 orphons, were left out of the earlier analysis of some 640 of the donors. Because some donors lacked HLA typing at each locus, the association tests relied only on the typed subset. The only immune exposure information available for the cohort was CMV serostatus. An association between a missense DCLRE1C variant and V-gene and J-gene trimming of TCR beta chains was found in a later genetic analysis and replicated in an independent cohort. Most CMV-associated TCR beta chains appeared to be HLA-restricted in a later analysis, and the HLA associations seemed to be driven largely by CMV exposure. A later analysis reported that several top co-occurrence clusters appeared linked to parvovirus B19, influenza, CMV and Epstein-Barr virus.

Library preparation used the immunoSEQ multiplex PCR assay. For the multiplex PCR, a mixture combining 60 forward primers for TCR Vbeta segments and 13 reverse primers for TCR Jbeta segments was used. A multiplex PCR assay on genomic DNA amplified the CDR3 region of rearranged TCR beta genes. On the Illumina HiSeq System, the amplified TCR beta libraries were sequenced as 87-base-pair reads. The published analysis was carried out like this. A later analysis counted some 74 million unique TCR beta chains across the 666 repertoires, and approximately 11 million of these chains were shared by at least two donors. To remove PCR and sequencing errors, raw reads were error-corrected and collapsed into unique sequences using a nearest-neighbor algorithm that merged closely related sequences. V, D and J gene segments were assigned by aligning CDR3 sequences to IMGT reference sequences. For a sequence to be retained, a match of at least six nucleotides was required to both a V gene segment and a J gene segment. A rearrangement counted as productive if the CDR3 had no stop codons and remained in frame with V and J, and every other rearrangement counted as non-productive. Following IMGT convention, CDR3 was defined as the stretch from the second conserved V-encoded cysteine up to the conserved J-encoded phenylalanine. The earlier analysis of 500 to 650 of the donors excluded any sequence lacking an unambiguous match to a single V gene segment. In an earlier analysis of 587 of the donors, a V segment was called functional when productive rearrangements were above 56.7%, and segregating when the standard deviation between donors exceeded 5%. A statistical classification framework was developed to diagnose cytomegalovirus status using the catalog of TCR beta chain sequences. In a later analysis, TCR nucleotide sequences were compared against IMGT/GENE-DB human TR gene sequences so that V and J genes could be assigned. Using the TCRdist pipeline, a later analysis assigned CDR3 sequences along with most-parsimonious VDJ recombination scenarios. A later analysis defined each TCR beta chain by its CDR3 amino acid sequence plus V-gene family, and excluded reads lacking a unique V-gene family. In a later analysis, nearly 600 highly shared, low-generation-probability nucleotide sequences were removed to address suspected cross-contamination and a sequencing artifact. For each public chain, a later analysis derived a clonal expansion index from normalized ranks of inferred template counts within each repertoire. Generation probabilities in a later analysis came from a VDJ recombination model fitted to out-of-frame rearrangements, and those results were checked against IGoR. In a later analysis, TCR-TCR, TCR-HLA and TCR-CMV co-occurrence was scored with hypergeometric tests, and a repertoire-size bias correction was applied to TCR pairs. A later analysis estimated false discovery rates by permuting HLA or CMV assignments 20 times. In a later analysis, co-occurring TCRs were grouped using DBSCAN, and TCRdist sequence similarity was added for clustering within HLA-allele-positive subsets. Repertoires with fewer than 30,000 or more than 120,000 public chains, plus five repertoires with anomalous nucleotide sharing, were excluded from co-occurrence clustering. Held by TCRdb, this immuneACCESS table contains in-frame sequences only and omits some clones. Under half of the omission traces to an unresolved V gene where checked; the cause of the rest is unknown. V and J calls plus clone size are reproduced from that table; the DNA served to infer D and trimming. The sample table holds about 130,000 clones, of which roughly two thirds were seen once. The ten largest clones take up less than 2% of the sample.

The sequence joins TRBV30 to TRBJ1-6, with a weak D call of TRBD1 (5 bases match). This receptor was taken from a man under 40 in good health and CMV-seropositive. The sequencing input was PBMCs. The nucleotide sequence is TGTGCCTGGAGTGTGCCAGGGTCAGTCTCACCCCTCCACTTT. This encodes CAWSVPGSVSPLHF.